This T cell receptor (beta chain) comes out of a study of blood T cell repertoires in COVID-19 (dated by TCRdb to between 2020 and 2021). About the investigation overall: Samples covering the acute and convalescent phases of COVID-19 were provided by collaborators in the United States, Italy and Spain. The repertoires were released in a freely available public database meant as a resource for research on the immune response to SARS-CoV-2. Deeply sampled blood TCRbeta repertoires from subjects exposed to, actively infected with, or recovered from COVID-19 were included in the dataset. Where HLA class I and class II types were available, the types were taken from metadata supplied by the sample provider, not from assay-based typing. Samples were obtained from the ongoing ImmuneRACE study (first 160 participants) and from roughly 1,300 subjects provided by 6 global collaborators. The prospective study material was composed of cDNA or gDNA derived from T cells, B-cell-depleted T cells, or PBMCs. The sample metadata nearly always contained a de-identified subject ID, COVID-19 status, age in years and sex.

Collaborating institutions collected whole blood in K2EDTA tubes following their own protocols. For TCRbeta analysis, collaborators shipped samples as frozen whole blood, isolated PBMCs, or DNA extracted from either of those sample types. With regard to this clone: Its antigen target is currently unknown. Within one base of it there is no much larger clone, and no base qualities were kept.

General findings and caveats noted by the study authors: The amount of clinical and demographic metadata varied by source and participant and was provided uncurated.

TCRbeta CDR3 regions were amplified from genomic DNA by means of the immunoSEQ Assay, a bias-controlled multiplex PCR. Regarding the original processing steps: Nucleated cell counts per sample were estimated from amplification of reference gene primers within the assay. Sequence reads were collapsed and filtered to measure the absolute abundance of every unique TCRbeta CDR3 rearrangement. For each sample, productive Simpson clonality was calculated by taking the square root of Simpson's diversity index across productive rearrangements. TCRdb limited this immuneACCESS table to in-frame rearrangements with V and J called. A share of clones is missing; checked studies link under half to unresolved V genes, and the rest is unexplained. Clone size and V and J calls were adopted from that table, with D and trimming inferred from the DNA. The sample profile shows about 300,000 clones; about 90% of them were found once. The ten largest account for more than 2% of the sample.

From cysteine to phenylalanine, the CDR3 is 15 amino acids long. Only the CDR3 DNA stays, 45 bases, in frame from base 1. Trimming removed 8 bases from V and 5 bases from J; the gene matches leave 10 bases unexplained. Sequences MDHEN (CDR1) and SYDVKM (CDR2) are obtained from the germline V gene. The chain was built from TRBV28 and TRBJ1-2, with 11 bases aligning to TRBD1. The clonotype was recovered from a man between 18 and 29 years old with active or convalescent COVID-19. Sample: peripheral blood. The DNA sequence reads TGTGCCAGCGGGAGACCGGGACAGGGGGGTTATGGCTACACCTTC. Its amino acids are CASGRPGQGGYGYTF.